One and the same sample provided the 32 T cell receptor beta chains below, sequenced in a study of CD8 T cells in ankylosing spondylitis. TCRdb re-derived calls from the 5' RACE reads in MiXCR, one entry per CDR3 protein. The repertoire holds more than 100,000 distinct CDR3 sequences, 10% to 12% seen once, with roughly 4% in the top ten. The sequenced sample was blood, either unsorted or a sorted T cell fraction (not recorded which). Receptors originate from a female donor with ankylosing spondylitis or in good health (not recorded which).

This clonotype was detected ten times or more. V and J are TRBV6-1 and TRBJ1-1, with D possibly matching TRBD1 (6 bases). Per the germline V gene, CDR1 is MNHNS and CDR2 is SASEGT. This CDR3 contains 18 residues. Trimming pared 8 bases from V and 3 bases from J, leaving 28 bases between. In DNA, the CDR3 is TGTGCCAGCCGCCCGGAACGTTGGGGGGGGGCGGGAGACACTGAAGCTTTCTTT. Translating it yields CASRPERWGGAGDTEAFF.

This clonotype was picked up many times. The chain's CDR3 is CAGSGQGEMNTEAFF. In DNA, the CDR3 is TGTGCCGGGTCGGGACAGGGGGAAATGAACACTGAAGCTTTCTTT. V gene TRBV7-9 combines with J gene TRBJ1-1, with TRBD1 matching over 11 bases. Germline V CDR1 and CDR2: SEHNR, FQNEAQ (reference sequence). There are 15 residues in the CDR3. The junction had 8 bases not matched to a gene; V was cut back by 11 bases and J by 0 bases.

This clonotype was seen at least ten times. The CDR3 here is CASSEGGQNEKLFF. CDR3 coding DNA: TGCGCCAGCAGCGAGGGGGGACAAAACGAAAAACTGTTTTTT. This chain connects TRBV5-1 to TRBJ1-4; possibly TRBD1 for D (6 bases). Germline CDR1 SGHRS, CDR2 YFSETQ. The CDR3 runs 14 residues. With 4 bases removed from V and 8 bases from J, the gap between germline ends came to 15 bases.

About this clonotype itself: One base away lies a much larger clone, so this may be a sequencing read error. This chain joins TRBV29-1 and TRBJ1-5, with TRBD1 as a possible D gene (5 bases). Germline V gene sequence: CDR1 SQVTM, CDR2 ANQGSEA. This CDR3 spans 14 amino acids. CDR3 in DNA: TGCAGCGTTGCCCTTGGGGGGATCAATCAGCCCCAGGATTTT. It encodes CSVALGGINQPQDF.

This clonotype was detected many times. The chain couples TRBV5-1 to TRBJ2-3; TRBD1 aligns across 8 bases. This CDR3 is 15 amino acids long. Germline V CDR1 and CDR2: SGHRS, YFSETQ. V lost 3 bases to trimming and J lost 5 bases; unmatched junction nucleotides: 8. CDR3 sequence reads: CASSYRQGSGDTQYF. Here the CDR3 DNA reads TGCGCCAGCAGCTACCGACAGGGGTCGGGAGATACGCAGTATTTT.

This clonotype was recorded a few times. As DNA, the CDR3 is TGTGCCAGCAGCTGGGACTCTAACTATGGCTACACCTTC. Amino acids: CASSWDSNYGYTF. The V and J genes are TRBV11-2 and TRBJ1-2; the D gene is possibly TRBD1 (5 bases). The CDR3 is made up of 13 amino acids. Germline assignment: CDR1 SGHAT and CDR2 FQNNGV. V was cut by 4 bases and J by 0 bases, with 6 bases left in between. Supplemented by reference TRBV11-2 and TRBJ1-2, the full variable domain reads EAGVAQSPRYKIIEKRQSVAFWCNPISGHATLYWYQQILGQGPKLLIQFQNNGVVDDSQLPKDRFSAERLKGVDSTLKIQPAKLEDSAVYLCASSWDSNYGYTFGSGTRLTVV.

The V gene is TRBV7-9, the J gene TRBJ2-1, with a tentative D call TRBD2 (5 bases). CDR1 and CDR2 (germline): SEHNR, FQNEAQ (reference sequence). The CDR3 totals 12 residues. Deletions cut 6 bases from V and 6 bases from J, with 9 bases between. CDR3 nucleotides: TGTGCCAGCAGGACCGCGGGCAATGAGCAGTTCTTC. Translating it yields CASRTAGNEQFF.

Ten or more counts support this clonotype. CDR3 in amino acids: CASSSTDNQPQHF. The CDR3 DNA reads as TGTGCCAGCAGCTCAACAGACAATCAGCCCCAGCATTTT. The rearrangement links TRBV3-1 to TRBJ1-5; no clear D gene. The length of the CDR3 is 13 residues. The germline V gene has CDR1 LGHDT and CDR2 YNNKEL (reference sequence). The V and J ends lost 5 bases and 3 bases respectively, with 8 bases between them.

This clonotype has only a few counts. A read error is possible here, since a much larger clone lies one base away. This chain uses TRBV7-9 with TRBJ1-2; D possibly corresponds to TRBD1 (6 bases). V dropped 4 bases and J dropped 12 bases, with 21 bases sitting between them. Germline CDR1 SEHNR, CDR2 FQNEAQ (reference sequence). This CDR3 spans 14 amino acids. The CDR3 sequence: CASSSGQKGGGDTF. The CDR3 DNA reads TGTGCCAGCAGCTCAGGACAGAAAGGGGGGGGCGACACCTTC.

This clonotype was detected only a few times. V is TRBV5-7 and J is TRBJ1-2; D remains ambiguous. TRBV5-7 is an open reading frame, and its role is uncertain. Trimming shortened V by 0 bases and J by 4 bases, and 10 bases separated the two germline ends. The CDR3 contains 14 residues. The CDR3 sequence: CASSLGSFRYGYTF. The CDR3 bases are TGTGCCAGCAGCTTGGGTAGCTTCCGCTATGGCTACACCTTC.

Many counts were recorded for this clonotype. The V gene is TRBV18, the J gene TRBJ1-6; D gene uncertain. Trimming removed 3 bases from V and 7 bases from J, with 10 bases in between. CDR3 length: 14 amino acids. Germline V gene lookup returns CDR1 KGHSH and CDR2 LQKENI. The CDR3 DNA reads as TGTGCCAGCTCACCTCAGGCGGCGAATTCACCCCTCCACTTT. The encoded protein is CASSPQAANSPLHF.

This clonotype was seen many times. This chain joins TRBV7-2 and TRBJ2-3; D unclear. Germline values: CDR1 SGHTA, CDR2 FQGNSA. Trimming removed 8 bases at V and 0 bases at J, with 12 bases between. The CDR3 has 14 amino acids. The chain's CDR3 is CASAPITSTDTQYF. The CDR3 DNA reads as TGTGCCAGCGCCCCGATTACTAGCACAGATACGCAGTATTTT.

V is TRBV3-1 and J is TRBJ1-5, with D perhaps matching TRBD1 (5 bases). CDR1 and CDR2 from the germline V gene are LGHDT and YNNKEL (reference sequence). V lost 1 base to trimming and J lost 5 bases, with 18 bases between them. The CDR3 runs to 17 residues. The CDR3 nucleotides read TGTGCCAGCAGCCAAGGGGGGGGATCGGGTTTATATCAGCCCCAGCATTTT. Translated: CASSQGGGSGLYQPQHF.

This clonotype was observed many times. The gene calls are TRBV2 and TRBJ2-1, with D possibly matching TRBD1 (5 bases). This CDR3 spans 13 amino acids. Germline V gives CDR1 SNHLY, CDR2 FYNNEI. Between the trimmed V and J ends, which lost 8 bases and 8 bases, there was a span of 16 bases. The CDR3 loop is CASRQNTYHEQFF. The CDR3 DNA follows: TGTGCCAGCCGACAGAATACTTACCATGAGCAGTTCTTC.

This clonotype turned up a few times. The V and J genes are TRBV20-1 and TRBJ2-3, with a tentative D call TRBD2 (6 bases). Germline V gene data show CDR1 as DFQATT and CDR2 as SNEGSKA (reference sequence). CDR3 length equals 14 residues. CDR3 nucleotides: TGCAGCCTTGCCGGGAGCGGTTACACAGATACGCAGTATTTT. This translates into CSLAGSGYTDTQYF.

This clonotype occurred a few times. This may arise from a read error, as a much more abundant clone is one base away. The DNA for the CDR3 is TGCAGCGTTGAAAGTGGGGCTCGCGCCTATGGCTACACCTTC. Amino acid sequence: CSVESGARAYGYTF. The rearrangement uses TRBV29-1 and TRBJ1-2, with D possibly being TRBD1 (5 bases). The germline V gene has CDR1 SQVTM and CDR2 ANQGSEA. The CDR3 has 14 amino acids. V was cut by 2 bases and J by 4 bases, with 14 bases left in between.

This clonotype was counted between two and nine times. V usage is TRBV5-8 and J usage is TRBJ2-7; D is possibly TRBD1 or TRBD2 (6 bases each). V dropped 5 bases and J dropped 2 bases, with 20 bases sitting between them. Germline CDR1 and CDR2: SGHTS and YDEGEE. The length of the CDR3 is 16 residues. Here the CDR3 reads CASSSQIGGFPYEQYF. The DNA for the CDR3 is TGTGCCAGCAGTTCTCAAATAGGGGGGTTCCCCTACGAGCAGTACTTC. Drawing the rest from reference TRBV5-8 and TRBJ2-7, the complete variable domain is EAGVTQSPTHLIKTRGQQATLRCSPISGHTSVYWYQQALGLGLQFLLWYDEGEERNRGNFPPRFSGRQFPNYSSELNVNALELEDSALYLCASSSQIGGFPYEQYFGPGTRLTVT.

This clonotype was observed at least ten times. The gene calls are TRBV9 and TRBJ1-1, with a tentative D call TRBD1 (6 bases). This CDR3 contains 14 residues. Trimming took off 4 bases at V and 3 bases at J, with 13 bases between the two ends. Germline V gives CDR1 SGDLS, CDR2 YYNGEE. The CDR3: CASSPAGTHTEAFF. For the CDR3, the DNA is TGTGCCAGCAGCCCGGCCGGGACACACACTGAAGCTTTCTTT.

This clonotype was observed many times. This chain links TRBV7-2 with TRBJ2-7; D is ambiguous. The V end was cut by 2 bases, the J end by 2 bases, with 7 bases between. This CDR3 is 13 amino acids long. CDR1 and CDR2 from the germline V gene are SGHTA and FQGNSA. CDR3 DNA: TGTGCCAGCAGCTTATTCCGGGCCTACGAGCAGTACTTC. Translation: CASSLFRAYEQYF.

This clonotype was seen many times. J is TRBJ2-5 and V is TRBV10-3; TRBD2 matches at 11 bases. After removal of 9 bases from V and 1 base from J, the junction contained 4 bases not matched to a gene. The germline V gene encodes CDR1 ENHRY and CDR2 SYGVKD. The CDR3 sequence is 14 residues long. The CDR3 bases are TGTGCCATAGGACTAGCGGGCAGCCAAGAGACCCAGTACTTC. As protein: CAIGLAGSQETQYF.

Only a few counts were recorded for this clonotype. This chain joins TRBV19 and TRBJ2-1; D is possibly TRBD2 (5 bases). The CDR3 length is 15 residues. Germline values: CDR1 LNHDA, CDR2 SQIVND (reference sequence). V lost 3 bases to trimming and J lost 3 bases, with 12 bases between them. The CDR3 nucleotides read TGTGCCAGTAGTATGGGGTGGAGCGGCTACAATGAGCAGTTCTTC. Amino acid sequence: CASSMGWSGYNEQFF.

This clonotype was observed many times. This sequence joins TRBV6-1 and TRBJ1-2; 11 bases are shared with TRBD1. Germline loops: CDR1 MNHNS, CDR2 SASEGT. This CDR3 has 17 residues. Trimming removed 10 bases from V and 2 bases from J; junction bases left unmatched: 15. The CDR3: CATRPDRGLSANYGYTF. The CDR3 DNA reads TGTGCCACCCGACCGGACAGGGGGCTATCGGCGAACTATGGCTACACCTTC.

Remarks on this clonotype: This could be a read error, since a much larger clone is one nucleotide away. This chain uses TRBV6-2 or TRBV6-3 with TRBJ1-2; 8 bases fit TRBD1. Germline loops: CDR1 MNHEY, CDR2 SVGEGT. The CDR3 has 14 amino acids. The CDR3 nucleotides read TGTGCCAGCGCCGCGCCAGGGGGCTGGTATGGCTACGCCTTC. It encodes CASAAPGGWYGYAF.

Many counts were recorded for this clonotype. This chain connects TRBV6-1 to TRBJ1-1, with a tentative D call TRBD1 (6 bases). The CDR3 totals 14 residues. Germline V lookup: CDR1 MNHNS, CDR2 SASEGT. Trimming pared 6 bases from V and 7 bases from J, leaving 18 bases between. The CDR3 is CASSPKGGTYEAFF. The CDR3 coding sequence is TGTGCCAGCAGCCCAAAGGGGGGGACCTATGAAGCTTTCTTT.

This clonotype has a count of ten or more. This chain links TRBV20-1 with TRBJ2-5; 13 bases map to TRBD2. V shed 0 bases, J shed 2 bases, and the junction held 6 bases outside the gene matches. The germline CDR1 and CDR2 sequences are DFQATT and SNEGSKA (reference sequence). This CDR3 has 17 residues. This CDR3 is CSARDQGLAGSQETQYF. In nucleotides, the CDR3 is TGCAGTGCTAGAGATCAGGGACTAGCGGGGTCGCAAGAGACCCAGTACTTC.

The rearrangement uses TRBV6-2 or TRBV6-3 and TRBJ1-1; tentative D call: TRBD1 (5 bases). The germline CDR1 and CDR2 sequences are MNHEY and SVGEGT. This CDR3 contains 13 residues. Trimming stripped 2 bases from V and 4 bases from J, with 8 bases between. CDR3 sequence reads: CASSYQGSTEAFF. CDR3 DNA: TGTGCCAGCAGTTACCAGGGATCCACTGAAGCTTTCTTT.

V usage is TRBV29-1 and J usage is TRBJ1-1; D call uncertain. The CDR3 extends over 12 amino acids. CDR1 is SQVTM, CDR2 ANQGSEA, per germline. V was clipped by 5 bases and J by 2 bases, with 9 bases between them. In DNA form, the CDR3 reads TGCAGCGTTAACCGGGGAAACACTGAAGCTTTCTTT. This codes for CSVNRGNTEAFF. Full variable domain (outside the CDR3, taken from reference TRBV29-1 and TRBJ1-1): SAVISQKPSRDICQRGTSLTIQCQVDSQVTMMFWYRQQPGQSLTLIATANQGSEATYESGFVIDKFPISRPNLTFSTLTVSNMSPEDSSIYLCSVNRGNTEAFFGQGTRLTVV.

This clonotype was seen many times. The rearrangement joins TRBV24-1 to TRBJ2-7, with D maybe TRBD1 (6 bases). The V end was cut by 3 bases, the J end by 6 bases, with 20 bases between. Germline CDR1 KGHDR, CDR2 SFDVKD. The CDR3 loop spans 16 amino acids. CDR3 loop: CATSDPALEQGTEQYF. The CDR3 DNA follows: TGTGCCACCAGTGATCCGGCCCTGGAACAGGGTACCGAGCAGTACTTC.

The chain joins TRBV6-1 to TRBJ1-1; D unclear. Germline V gives CDR1 MNHNS, CDR2 SASEGT. Trimming shortened V by 1 base and J by 0 bases, and 6 bases separated the two germline ends. The CDR3 length is 14 residues. CDR3 residues: CASSEGVMNTEAFF. CDR3 DNA: TGTGCCAGCAGTGAAGGGGTCATGAACACTGAAGCTTTCTTT.

This clonotype was recorded many times. The V call is TRBV7-8, the J call TRBJ1-4; weak D call: TRBD1 (5 bases). Between the trimmed V and J ends, which lost 2 bases and 8 bases, there was a span of 15 bases. The CDR3 totals 15 residues. Germline values: CDR1 SGHVS, CDR2 FQNEAQ. The CDR3 loop reads CASSLKAMGREKLFF. The CDR3 region has the DNA TGTGCCAGCAGCTTAAAGGCGATGGGACGAGAAAAACTGTTTTTT. The full variable domain, rest sourced from reference TRBV7-8 and TRBJ1-4, is GAGVSQSPRYKVAKRGQDVALRCDPISGHVSLFWYQQALGQGPEFLTYFQNEAQLDKSGLPSDRFFAERPEGSVSTLKIQRTQQEDSAVYLCASSLKAMGREKLFFGSGTQLSVL.

The table lists this clonotype with many counts. V and J are TRBV6-5 and TRBJ2-1, with D hard to call. V lost 5 bases and J lost 9, with 8 bases in between. Germline lookup yields CDR1 MNHEY and CDR2 SVGAGI. This CDR3 has 11 residues. Written as DNA, the CDR3 is TGTGCCAGCAGTGATTACGCTGAGCAGTTCTTC. This gives the protein CASSDYAEQFF.

This clonotype has at least ten counts. This chain links TRBV5-1 with TRBJ1-2; TRBD1 might be the D (5 bases). Germline lookup yields CDR1 SGHRS and CDR2 YFSETQ. With 4 bases removed from V and 5 bases from J, the gap between germline ends came to 18 bases. The CDR3 has 15 residues. CDR3 bases: TGCGCCAGCAGCATTGGAGTAGGGGTTTGGTATGGCTACACCTTC. This encodes CASSIGVGVWYGYTF.